The sequence of this T cell receptor (beta chain) was determined in a study of blood T cell repertoires in COVID-19. Looking at the study overall: The cDNA or gDNA used as material had been derived from T cells, B-cell-depleted T cells, or PBMCs.

Authors' processing steps: Reference gene primers were amplified, and this amplification served to estimate nucleated cell counts. TCRdb keeps only in-frame clones here, not all; method: immunoSEQ multiplex PCR. D and trimming were read from the DNA, whereas the V and J calls and clone size are those reported in that table. The sample consists of hundreds of thousands of clones, 80% to 90% of them appearing once. Participants' reported clinical history set cohort assignment. Germline V gene lookup returns CDR1 MNHNS and CDR2 SASEGT. Trimming took off 0 bases at V and 8 bases at J, with 4 bases between the two ends. The CDR3 totals 11 residues.

This sequence was found in a man between 25 and 39 years old who had recovered from COVID-19. Sequencing was carried out using PBMCs or T cells enriched from blood (not recorded which). This chain links TRBV6-1 with TRBJ1-2; no firm D call. CDR3 DNA: TGTGCCAGCAGTGAAGCATCGGGCTACACCTTC. Protein product: CASSEASGYTF.